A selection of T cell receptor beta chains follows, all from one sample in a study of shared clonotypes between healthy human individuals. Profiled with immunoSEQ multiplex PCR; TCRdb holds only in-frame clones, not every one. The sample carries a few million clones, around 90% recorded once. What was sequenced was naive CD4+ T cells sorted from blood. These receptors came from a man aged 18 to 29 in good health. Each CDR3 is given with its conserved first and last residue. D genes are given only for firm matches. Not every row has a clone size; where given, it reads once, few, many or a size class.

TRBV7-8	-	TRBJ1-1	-	CASSLVGGATEAFF	TGTGCCAGCAGCCTCGTCGGGGGGGCCACTGAAGCTTTCTTT
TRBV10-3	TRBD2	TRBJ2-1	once	CAISESPGLADSYNEQFF	TGTGCCATCAGTGAGTCTCCGGGACTAGCGGACTCCTACAATGAGCAGTTCTTC
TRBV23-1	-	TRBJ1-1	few	CASRRCRDVGAFF	TGCGCCAGCAGGAGGTGTCGGGACGTGGGAGCTTTCTTT
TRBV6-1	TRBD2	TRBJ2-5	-	CASRLDRAGETQYF	TGTGCCAGCAGACTGGATCGAGCGGGGGAGACCCAGTACTTC
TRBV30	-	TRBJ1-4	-	CAWSVKKGRGNEKLFF	TGTGCCTGGAGTGTCAAAAAGGGCAGGGGAAATGAAAAACTGTTTTTT
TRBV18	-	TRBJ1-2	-	CASSPTDLYGYTF	TGTGCCAGCTCACCCACAGACCTCTATGGCTACACCTTC
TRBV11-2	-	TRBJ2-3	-	CASSSAGSSTDTQYF	TGTGCCAGCAGCTCCGCCGGTTCTAGCACAGATACGCAGTATTTT
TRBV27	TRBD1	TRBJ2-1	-	CASSWDRGSNEQFF	TGTGCCAGCAGTTGGGACAGGGGGTCGAATGAGCAGTTCTTC
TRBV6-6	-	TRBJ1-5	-	CASGPGYQHF	TGTGCCAGCGGACCGGGCTACCAGCATTTT
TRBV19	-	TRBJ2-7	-	CASSTVGASSYEQYF	TGTGCCAGTAGCACCGTGGGTGCGAGCTCCTACGAGCAGTACTTC
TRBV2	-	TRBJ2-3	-	CASSAEKWISTDTQYF	TGTGCCAGCAGCGCTGAAAAGTGGATAAGCACAGATACGCAGTATTTT
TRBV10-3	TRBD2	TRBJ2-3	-	CAIRGAGGPPVTDTQYF	TGTGCCATCAGGGGTGCGGGGGGCCCACCCGTCACAGATACGCAGTATTTT
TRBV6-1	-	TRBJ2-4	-	CASSEQGSIPNIQYF	TGTGCCAGCAGTGAACAGGGCTCAATCCCCAACATTCAGTACTTC
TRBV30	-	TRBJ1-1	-	CAWTGLGNTEAFF	TGTGCCTGGACAGGGTTGGGGAACACTGAAGCTTTCTTT
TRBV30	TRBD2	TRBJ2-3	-	CASVPAAGETQYF	TGTGCCTCCGTCCCCGCCGCGGGGGAGACGCAGTATTTT
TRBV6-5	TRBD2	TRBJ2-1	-	CASSSPGGSGEQFF	TGTGCCAGCAGTTCCCCGGGGGGGTCCGGTGAGCAGTTCTTC
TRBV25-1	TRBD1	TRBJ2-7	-	CASSSTGSSYEQYF	TGTGCCAGCAGTTCGACAGGGTCTTCCTACGAGCAGTACTTC
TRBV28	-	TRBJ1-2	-	CASSSPVTRGNYGYTF	TGTGCCAGCAGTTCCCCCGTAACAAGGGGTAACTATGGCTACACCTTC
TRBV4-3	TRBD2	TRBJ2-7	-	CASSHEVAGVNEQYF	TGCGCCAGCAGCCACGAAGTAGCGGGAGTGAACGAGCAGTACTTC
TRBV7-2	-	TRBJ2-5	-	CASGLAGGETQYF	TGTGCCAGCGGCCTGGCGGGTGGAGAGACCCAGTACTTC
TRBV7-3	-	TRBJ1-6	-	CASSLNSVPSSPLHF	TGTGCCAGCAGCTTAAACAGTGTGCCTAGTTCACCCCTCCACTTT
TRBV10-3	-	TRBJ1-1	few	CANTPNPKTEAFF	TGTGCCAATACACCTAACCCAAAGACTGAAGCTTTCTTT
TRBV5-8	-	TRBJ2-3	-	CASSQVTGTDTQYF	TGTGCCAGCAGTCAGGTGACGGGCACAGATACGCAGTATTTT
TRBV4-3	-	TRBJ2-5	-	CASSRLFQETQYF	TGCGCCAGCAGCCGCCTATTCCAAGAGACCCAGTACTTC
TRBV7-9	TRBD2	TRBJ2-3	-	CASSLVAGGRGTDTQYF	TGTGCCAGCAGCTTAGTGGCGGGGGGGCGCGGCACAGATACGCAGTATTTT
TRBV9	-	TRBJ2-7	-	CASSVDGAGFTYEQYF	TGTGCCAGCAGCGTAGACGGAGCGGGCTTCACCTACGAGCAGTACTTC
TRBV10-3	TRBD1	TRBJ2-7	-	CAISDEGQGGYEQYF	TGTGCCATCAGTGATGAGGGACAGGGAGGGTACGAGCAGTACTTC
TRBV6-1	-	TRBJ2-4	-	CASSEGSTGGNIQYF	TGTGCCAGCAGTGAAGGGAGTACCGGCGGAAACATTCAGTACTTC
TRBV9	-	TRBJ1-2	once	CASSVGGGGGSGYTF	TGTGCCAGCAGCGTAGGTGGCGGCGGGGGGTCCGGCTACACCTTC
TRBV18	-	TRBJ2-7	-	CASSPALGGRLEQYF	TGTGCCAGCTCTCCCGCCCTGGGGGGGCGTCTCGAGCAGTACTTC
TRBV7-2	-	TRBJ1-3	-	CASSSRGGGLSGNTIYF	TGTGCCAGCAGCTCCCGAGGGGGGGGGTTGTCTGGAAACACCATATATTTT
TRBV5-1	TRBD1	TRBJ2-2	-	CASSSSGTANTGELFF	TGCGCCAGCAGCTCATCCGGGACAGCGAACACCGGGGAGCTGTTTTTT
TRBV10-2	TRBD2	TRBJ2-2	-	CASSESGGGSRELFF	TGCGCCAGCAGTGAATCGGGAGGGGGATCCCGGGAGCTGTTTTTT
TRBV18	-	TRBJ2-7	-	CASSPPLVSYEQYF	TGTGCCAGCTCACCACCGTTAGTCTCCTACGAGCAGTACTTC
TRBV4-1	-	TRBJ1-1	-	CASSQANTEAFF	TGCGCCAGCAGCCAAGCCAATACTGAAGCTTTCTTT
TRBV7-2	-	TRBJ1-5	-	CASSDAGSWSNQPQHF	TGTGCCAGCAGCGATGCAGGGTCCTGGAGCAATCAGCCCCAGCATTTT
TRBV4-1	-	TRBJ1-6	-	CASSQDTVQGRYNSPLHF	TGCGCCAGCAGCCAAGACACCGTTCAGGGGCGGTATAATTCACCCCTCCACTTT
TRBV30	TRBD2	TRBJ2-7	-	CAWSVRGGQGSYEQYF	TGTGCCTGGAGTGTACGCGGGGGGCAGGGTTCCTACGAGCAGTACTTC
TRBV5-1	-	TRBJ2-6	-	CASSLVASGANVLTF	TGCGCCAGCAGCTTGGTGGCCTCTGGGGCCAACGTCCTGACTTTC
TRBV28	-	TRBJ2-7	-	CASSPPREEQYF	TGTGCCAGCAGTCCTCCGAGGGAAGAGCAGTACTTC
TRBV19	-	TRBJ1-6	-	CASTLGGSGNSPLHF	TGTGCCAGTACATTAGGGGGGTCGGGTAATTCACCCCTCCACTTT
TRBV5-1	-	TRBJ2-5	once	CASSGQIQETQYF	TGCGCCAGCTCCGGACAGATCCAAGAGACCCAGTACTTC
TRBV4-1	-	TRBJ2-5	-	CASSQEGGKQETQYF	TGCGCCAGCAGCCAAGAGGGGGGCAAACAAGAGACCCAGTACTTC
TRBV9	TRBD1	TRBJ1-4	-	CASSVGTATATNEKLFF	TGTGCCAGCAGCGTTGGGACAGCGACCGCAACTAATGAAAAACTGTTTTTT
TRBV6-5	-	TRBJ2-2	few	CASISPNTGELFF	TGTGCCAGCATATCGCCGAACACCGGGGAGCTGTTTTTT
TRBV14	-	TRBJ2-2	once	CAFPPRSPSNTGELFF	TGTGCCTTCCCGCCCCGGAGCCCCTCGAACACCGGGGAGCTGTTTTTT
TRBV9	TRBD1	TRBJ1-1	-	CASRGGVGQNPNTEAFF	TGTGCCAGCAGGGGGGGCGTGGGACAGAACCCGAACACTGAAGCTTTCTTT
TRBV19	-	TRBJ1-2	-	CASTYPGQTYGYTF	TGTGCCAGTACCTACCCCGGCCAAACCTATGGCTACACCTTC
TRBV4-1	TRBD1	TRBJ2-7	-	CASSQALQGVYEQYF	TGCGCCAGCAGCCAAGCTCTACAGGGGGTCTACGAGCAGTACTTC
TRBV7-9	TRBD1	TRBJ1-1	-	CASSPPDRSDTEAFF	TGTGCCAGCAGCCCCCCGGACAGGAGCGACACTGAAGCTTTCTTT
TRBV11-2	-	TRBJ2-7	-	CASRGRTEQYF	TGTGCCAGCAGGGGGCGCACCGAGCAGTACTTC